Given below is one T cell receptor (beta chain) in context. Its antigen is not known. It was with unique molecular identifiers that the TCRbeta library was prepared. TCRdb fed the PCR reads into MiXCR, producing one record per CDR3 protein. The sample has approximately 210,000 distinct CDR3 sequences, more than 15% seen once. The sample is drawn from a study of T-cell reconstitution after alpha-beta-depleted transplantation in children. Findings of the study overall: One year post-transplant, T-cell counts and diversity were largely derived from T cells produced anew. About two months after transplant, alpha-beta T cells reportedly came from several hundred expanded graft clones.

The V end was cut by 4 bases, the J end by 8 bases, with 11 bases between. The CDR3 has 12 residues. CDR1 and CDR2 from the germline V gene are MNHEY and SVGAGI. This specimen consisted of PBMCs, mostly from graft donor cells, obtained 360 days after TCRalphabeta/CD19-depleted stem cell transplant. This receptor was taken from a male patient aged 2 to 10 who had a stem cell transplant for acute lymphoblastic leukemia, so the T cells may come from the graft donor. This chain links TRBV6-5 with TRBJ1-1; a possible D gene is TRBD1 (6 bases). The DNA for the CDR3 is TGTGCCAGCAGTTCTACGGACAGCGAAGCTTTCTTT. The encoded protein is CASSSTDSEAFF.